The clone carrying this TCR beta chain was observed a handful of times. The antigen is unknown. V was cut by 4 bases and J by 6 bases, with 11 bases left in between. Germline loops: CDR1 SGHDT, CDR2 YYEEEE. The CDR3 has 12 amino acids. This entry is derived from a study of T-cell memory formation after mild COVID-19. Study-level information: Clusters were largely donor specific.

Constant-segment-primed 5'RACE gave TCR alpha and TCR beta cDNA libraries with sample barcodes and UMIs. TCRdb redid the calling of the 5' RACE reads with MiXCR, one entry per CDR3 protein. The sample has about half a million distinct CDR3 sequences, about 18% seen once; the top ten hold approximately 13%. The study, taken as a whole, reports: For contracting clones, CD4+ ones sat mainly in CM and EM, CD8+ in EMRA.

What was sequenced was PBMCs or a T cell subset sorted from them (not recorded which). The sequence came from an adult woman who had mild COVID-19 (a few samples of this study predate the infection). Cell type and time point are not known. This chain links TRBV5-6 with TRBJ2-7, with D perhaps TRBD1 or TRBD2 (5 bases each). CDR3 loop: CASSQSGLEQYF. DNA for the CDR3: TGTGCCAGCAGCCAGTCGGGGCTCGAGCAGTACTTC.